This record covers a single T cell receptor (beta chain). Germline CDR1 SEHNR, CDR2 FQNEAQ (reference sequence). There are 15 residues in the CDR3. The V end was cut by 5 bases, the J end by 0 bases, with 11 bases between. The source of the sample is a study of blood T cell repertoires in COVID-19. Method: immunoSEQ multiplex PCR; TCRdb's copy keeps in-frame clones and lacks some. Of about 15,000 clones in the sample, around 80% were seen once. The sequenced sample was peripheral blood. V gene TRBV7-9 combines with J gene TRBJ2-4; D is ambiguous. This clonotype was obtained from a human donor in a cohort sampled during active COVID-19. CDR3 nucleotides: TGTGCCAGCAGCCAAGAGAGACTAGCCAAAAACATTCAGTACTTC. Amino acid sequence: CASSQERLAKNIQYF.